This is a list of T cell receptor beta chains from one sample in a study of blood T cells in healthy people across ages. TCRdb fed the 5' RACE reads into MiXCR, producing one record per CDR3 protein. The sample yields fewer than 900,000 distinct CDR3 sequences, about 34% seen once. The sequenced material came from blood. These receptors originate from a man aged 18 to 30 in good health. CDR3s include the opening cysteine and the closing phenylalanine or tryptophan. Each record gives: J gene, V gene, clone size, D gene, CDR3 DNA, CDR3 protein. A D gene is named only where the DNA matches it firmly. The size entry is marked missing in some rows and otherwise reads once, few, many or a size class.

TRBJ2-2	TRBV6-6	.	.	TGTGCCAGCAGTTACTCTCCAGGGGCGAACACCGGGGAGCTGTTTTTT	CASSYSPGANTGELFF
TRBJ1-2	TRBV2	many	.	TGTGCCAGCAGAACAGCGTCTAACTATGGCTACACCTTC	CASRTASNYGYTF
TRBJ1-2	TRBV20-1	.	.	TGCAGTGCTGGAGCAGGAGTCTCGGGCTACACCTTC	CSAGAGVSGYTF
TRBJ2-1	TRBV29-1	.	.	TGCAGCGACCTAGGAGGGACCGCGGAGCAGTTCTTC	CSDLGGTAEQFF
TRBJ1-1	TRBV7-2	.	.	TGTGCCAGCAGCTTACTTCCCCTCGGTGGGGACGAGACTGAAGCTTTCTTT	CASSLLPLGGDETEAFF
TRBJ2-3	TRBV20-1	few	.	TGCAGTGCTAGAGATGGGGAACATACGCAGTATTTT	CSARDGEHTQYF
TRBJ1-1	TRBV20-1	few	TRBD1	TGCAGTGCTGGGCAGGGGGATAGCACTGAAGCTTTCTTT	CSAGQGDSTEAFF
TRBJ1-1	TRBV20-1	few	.	TGCAGTGTCAGTGGGGGGTTAGGAACTGAAGCTTTCTTT	CSVSGGLGTEAFF
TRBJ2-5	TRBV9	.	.	TGTGCCAGCAGCGCCAGGACGTCGGGGAAAGCGCAGACCCAGTACTTC	CASSARTSGKAQTQYF
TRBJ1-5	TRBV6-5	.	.	TGTGCCAGCAGTCCGGGTTTCGGTGGCAATCAGCCCCAGCATTTT	CASSPGFGGNQPQHF
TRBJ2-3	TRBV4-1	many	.	TGCGCCAGCAGCCAAGACAGAGCAGAGAGCACAGATACGCAGTATTTT	CASSQDRAESTDTQYF
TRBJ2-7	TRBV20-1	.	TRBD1	TGCAGTACTAGAGCCCCAAATCCGGGACAGTCGGGCGAGCAGTACTTC	CSTRAPNPGQSGEQYF
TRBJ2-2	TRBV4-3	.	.	TGCGCCAGCAGCCAAGAGGTGGTCCCCGGGGAGCTGTTTTTT	CASSQEVVPGELFF
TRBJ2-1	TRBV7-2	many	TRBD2	TGTGCCAGCAGCTACACTAGCGGGGGCCAGTTCTTC	CASSYTSGGQFF
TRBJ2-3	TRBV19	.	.	TGTGCCAGTAGTATAGGAGGCCATGGGGATACGCAGTATTTT	CASSIGGHGDTQYF
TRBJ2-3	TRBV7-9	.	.	TGTGCCAGCAGTCTTAATAGGGGGACATCCGGCACAGATACGCAGTATTTT	CASSLNRGTSGTDTQYF
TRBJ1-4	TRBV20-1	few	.	TGCAGTGCTAGAGTTGGGAGTTCCCGAATAACGACTAATGAAAAACTGTTTTTT	CSARVGSSRITTNEKLFF
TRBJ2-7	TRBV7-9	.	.	TGTGCCAGCAGCCAGGGGAAGGTCAGCTCCTACGAGCAGTACTTC	CASSQGKVSSYEQYF
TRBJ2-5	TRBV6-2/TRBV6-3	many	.	TGTGCCAGCTCAAACCAGCGGTCACAAGAGACCCAGTACTTC	CASSNQRSQETQYF
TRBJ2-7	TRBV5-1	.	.	TGCGCCAGCAGCCCCGACGGGGGGCTAGGCAATGAGCAGTACTTC	CASSPDGGLGNEQYF
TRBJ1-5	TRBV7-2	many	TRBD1	TGTGCCAGCAGCCCCAGGACAGGGAGCAATCAGCCCCAGCATTTT	CASSPRTGSNQPQHF
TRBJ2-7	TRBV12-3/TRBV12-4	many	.	TGTGCCAGCAGCAAACCCCCCTACGGCTACGAGCAGTACTTC	CASSKPPYGYEQYF
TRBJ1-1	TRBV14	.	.	TGTGCCAGCAGCCAAGCAAATGGGAGGGCTGCTGAAGCTTTCTTT	CASSQANGRAAEAFF
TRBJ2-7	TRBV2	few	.	TGTGCCAGCAGTGTACGAGTACCCGAGCAGTACTTC	CASSVRVPEQYF
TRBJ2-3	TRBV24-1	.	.	TGTGCCACCAGTGACCATTCGGGGATCGGGACAGATACGCAGTATTTT	CATSDHSGIGTDTQYF
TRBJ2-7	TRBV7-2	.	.	TGTGCCAGCAGCTTAGTGGGCTGGAGAGACAGGCCCCTTGGGGAGCAGTACTTC	CASSLVGWRDRPLGEQYF
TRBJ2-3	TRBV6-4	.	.	TGTGCCAGCAGTGACTCTGGGGACCCAGATACGCAGTATTTT	CASSDSGDPDTQYF
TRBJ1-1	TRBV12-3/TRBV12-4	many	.	TGTGCCAGCAGTCTCTCAGGCGCTAACACTGAAGCTTTCTTT	CASSLSGANTEAFF
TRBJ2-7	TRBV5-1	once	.	TGCGCCAGCAGCTTACTCGGGGTGGGCTCCTACGAGCAGTACTTC	CASSLLGVGSYEQYF
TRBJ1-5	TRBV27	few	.	TGTGCCAGCAGTTTCAACAGGGCCAGCAATCAGCCCCAGCATTTT	CASSFNRASNQPQHF
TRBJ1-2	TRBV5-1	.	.	TGCGCCAGCAGCCCACGGGACCCCGAGGACTATGGCTGCACCTTC	CASSPRDPEDYGCTF
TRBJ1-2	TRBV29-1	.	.	TGCAGCGCCCGCACGAGTGCCTATGGCTACACCTTC	CSARTSAYGYTF
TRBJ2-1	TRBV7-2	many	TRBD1	TGTGCCAGCCAACCCAACCGGGACAGGGGATACTCCTACAATGAGCAGTTCTTC	CASQPNRDRGYSYNEQFF
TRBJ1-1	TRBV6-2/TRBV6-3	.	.	TGTGCCAGCAGTGTCCAGGGTATGAACACTGAAGCTTTCTTT	CASSVQGMNTEAFF
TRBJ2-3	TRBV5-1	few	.	TGCGCCAGCAGCTATCCGGGACGGGTTGCAGATACGCAGTATTTT	CASSYPGRVADTQYF
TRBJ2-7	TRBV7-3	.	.	TGTGCCAGCAGCCGGCGGGCGGATAACTCCTACAATGAGCAGTACTTC	CASSRRADNSYNEQYF
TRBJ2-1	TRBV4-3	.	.	TGCGCCAGCAGCCAAAACCCAACAAGGATCGGCAATGAGCAGTTCTTC	CASSQNPTRIGNEQFF
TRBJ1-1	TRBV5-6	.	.	TGTGCCAGCAGCCGTGGGACGGCGTACACTGAAGCTTTCTTT	CASSRGTAYTEAFF
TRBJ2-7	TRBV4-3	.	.	TGCGCCAGCAGCCAAGTGTGGGGGGATTACGAGCAGTACTTC	CASSQVWGDYEQYF
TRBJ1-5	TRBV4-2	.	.	TGTGCCAGCAGCCATTCCGGGGGTAGCAATCAGCCCCAGCATTTT	CASSHSGGSNQPQHF
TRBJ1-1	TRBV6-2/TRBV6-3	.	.	TGTACCAGCAGTTACGGGGACTCTGAAGCTTTCTTT	CTSSYGDSEAFF
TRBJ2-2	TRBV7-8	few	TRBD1	TGTGCCAGCAGCTTAGCCAGGACAGGGGGCGTTCCCGGGGAGCTGTTTTTT	CASSLARTGGVPGELFF
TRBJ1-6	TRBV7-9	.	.	TGTGCCAGCAGCGAAGGGCGTAATTCACCCCCCCACTTT	CASSEGRNSPPHF
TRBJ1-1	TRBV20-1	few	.	TGCAGTGCTATAAGCCGCTACCACACAGGGAACTACGGTAGCACTGAAGTTTTCTTT	CSAISRYHTGNYGSTEVFF
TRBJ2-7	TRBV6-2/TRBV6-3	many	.	TGTGCCAGCAGCCCAACCTTGGGGGAGCAGTACTTC	CASSPTLGEQYF
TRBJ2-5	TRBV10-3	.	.	TGTGCCATCAGTGAGGAGGGGGGGAAGGAGACCCAGTACTTC	CAISEEGGKETQYF
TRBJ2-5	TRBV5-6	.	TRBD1	TGTGCCAGCAGCTATGGGACAGGGGGACAAAAGACCCAGTACTTC	CASSYGTGGQKTQYF
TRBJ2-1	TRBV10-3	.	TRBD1	TGTGCCATCAGCCGATACCGGGACAGACAAGAGACCCAGTTCTTC	CAISRYRDRQETQFF
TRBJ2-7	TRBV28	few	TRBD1	TGTGCCAGCAGTTCTTGGACAGGCCTCCAGTACGAGCAGTACTTC	CASSSWTGLQYEQYF
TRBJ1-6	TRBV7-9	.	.	TGTGCCAGCAGCCCGGCCGGGGATCATTCACCCCTCCACTTT	CASSPAGDHSPLHF
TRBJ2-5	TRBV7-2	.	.	TGTGCCAGCAGCTTCCAGAGGGGCCAAGAGACCCAGTACTTC	CASSFQRGQETQYF
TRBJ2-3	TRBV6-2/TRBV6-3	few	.	TGTGCCAGCAGTTACGAACAGCCAAGCACAGATACGCAGTATTTT	CASSYEQPSTDTQYF
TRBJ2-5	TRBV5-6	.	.	TGTGCCAGCAGGGGGGGTTTGCTGGGCCACCAAGAGACCCAGTACTTC	CASRGGLLGHQETQYF